Listed here are 17 T cell receptor beta chains from one sample, sequenced in a study of cytomegalovirus exposure and HLA in healthy donors. Only in-frame clones appear in the TCRdb table, and some are missing; sequencing was by immunoSEQ multiplex PCR. The sample lists roughly 170,000 clones; 65% to 85% were seen once. Sample: PBMCs. These receptor sequences come from a young woman in good health and CMV-seropositive.

This chain joins TRBV5-4 and TRBJ1-2; possibly TRBD1 for D (6 bases). V was pared by 3 bases and J by 8 bases, with 14 bases between. The CDR3 has 13 amino acids. In germline, CDR1 is SGHNT, CDR2 YYREEE (reference sequence). The CDR3 spells CASSSQGTVGYTF. The CDR3 nucleotides are TGTGCCAGCAGCTCACAGGGTACGGTCGGCTACACCTTC.

The gene calls are TRBV6-5 and TRBJ2-5, with TRBD2 matching 8 bases. The CDR3 runs to 14 residues. After removal of 4 bases from V and 4 bases from J, the junction contained 5 bases not matched to a gene. In germline, CDR1 is MNHEY, CDR2 SVGAGI. The CDR3 loop is CASSLLAGSETQYF. The DNA of the CDR3 is TGTGCCAGCAGTTTGCTAGCGGGTTCAGAGACCCAGTACTTC.

This rearrangement joins TRBV2 to TRBJ1-2; a weak D match, TRBD1 (6 bases). This CDR3 has 12 residues. Germline CDR1 is SNHLY and CDR2 is FYNNEI. V lost 6 bases, J lost 12 bases, and 17 bases lay in between. The CDR3 sequence: CASSGQFPDHTF. In DNA form, the CDR3 reads TGTGCCAGCAGCGGACAGTTCCCCGATCACACCTTC.

V is TRBV5-1 and J is TRBJ2-2; D ambiguous. The CDR3 length is 12 residues. Germline values: CDR1 SGHRS, CDR2 YFSETQ. V was clipped by 5 bases and J by 2 bases, with 4 bases between them. CDR3 residues: CASSTNTGELFF. As DNA, the CDR3 is TGCGCCAGCAGTACTAACACCGGGGAGCTGTTTTTT. Supplemented by reference TRBV5-1 and TRBJ2-2, the full variable domain reads KAGVTQTPRYLIKTRGQQVTLSCSPISGHRSVSWYQQTPGQGLQFLFEYFSETQRNKGNFPGRFSGRQFSNSRSEMNVSTLELGDSALYLCASSTNTGELFFGEGSRLTVL.

The gene calls are TRBV9 and TRBJ2-3, with 8 bases fitting TRBD1. V shed 0 bases, J shed 5 bases, and the junction held 11 bases outside the gene matches. The germline V gene has CDR1 SGDLS and CDR2 YYNGEE. This CDR3 has 17 amino acids. The CDR3 nucleotides are TGTGCCAGCAGCGTAGCGGGGACAGGCGGCTTAAAAGATACGCAGTATTTT. As protein: CASSVAGTGGLKDTQYF.

This rearrangement joins TRBV15 to TRBJ2-1, with D maybe TRBD2 (7 bases). V dropped 4 bases and J dropped 1 base, with 17 bases sitting between them. Per the germline V gene, CDR1 is LNHNV and CDR2 is YYDKDF (reference sequence). This CDR3 has 17 amino acids. The CDR3 protein is CATSTGTGGRSYNEQFF. Written as DNA, the CDR3 is TGTGCCACCAGCACGGGGACGGGGGGCAGATCCTACAATGAGCAGTTCTTC. Full variable domain (rest looked up from reference TRBV15 and TRBJ2-1): DAMVIQNPRYQVTQFGKPVTLSCSQTLNHNVMYWYQQKSSQAPKLLFHYYDKDFNNEADTPDNFQSRRPNTSFCFLDIRSPGLGDTAMYLCATSTGTGGRSYNEQFFGPGTRLTVL.

This clone was observed a single time. The rearrangement links TRBV5-6 to TRBJ2-7, with 11 bases that match TRBD2. J lost 5 bases, V lost 3 bases, and 10 bases had no gene match. Germline V gives CDR1 SGHDT, CDR2 YYEEEE. The CDR3 is made up of 16 amino acids. The CDR3 protein is CASSSPGSGGAHEQYF. CDR3 nucleotide sequence: TGTGCCAGCAGCTCCCCCGGTAGCGGGGGGGCCCACGAGCAGTACTTC.

This sequence joins TRBV7-2 and TRBJ2-3, with D possibly being TRBD2 (6 bases). Deletions cut 4 bases from V and 0 bases from J, with 17 bases between. The CDR3 is made up of 17 amino acids. Germline-derived CDR1 and CDR2 are SGHTA and FQGNSA. CDR3 protein: CASSCHSCGESTDTQYF. CDR3 coding DNA: TGTGCCAGCAGCTGTCACAGCTGCGGGGAAAGCACAGATACGCAGTATTTT.

The V call is TRBV4-1, the J call TRBJ2-7, with 10 bases identical to TRBD1. CDR3 length equals 15 residues. CDR1 MGHRA and CDR2 YSYEKL come from the germline V gene. The V gene end was trimmed by 4 bases and the J gene end by 7 bases; junction bases not matched to a gene: 10. CDR3 in DNA: TGCGCCAGCAGCCGGTACCGGGACAGGGGCTGGGAGCAGTACTTC. It encodes CASSRYRDRGWEQYF.

The chain has TRBV18 and TRBJ2-1, with D perhaps TRBD2 (6 bases). Between the trimmed V and J ends, which lost 2 bases and 7 bases, there was a span of 18 bases. The CDR3 is 16 amino acids. The V gene's germline CDR1 is KGHSH and CDR2 LQKENI. This CDR3 is CASSPENRGWFNEQFF. In DNA, the CDR3 is TGTGCCAGCTCACCAGAGAATCGGGGGTGGTTTAATGAGCAGTTCTTC.

The rearrangement links TRBV11-2 to TRBJ1-1, with a weak D call TRBD1 (5 bases). This CDR3 has 15 amino acids. Per the germline V gene, CDR1 is SGHAT and CDR2 is FQNNGV. Trimming removed 0 bases from V and 5 bases from J, with 13 bases in between. CDR3 DNA sequence: TGTGCCAGCAGCTTAGACCCAGGGCTGAGAACTGAAGCTTTCTTT. Translating gives CASSLDPGLRTEAFF.

The chain couples TRBV5-4 to TRBJ1-1; 8 bases are shared with TRBD1. In germline, CDR1 is SGHNT, CDR2 YYREEE (reference sequence). After removal of 4 bases from V and 10 bases from J, the junction contained 9 bases not matched to a gene. The CDR3 is made up of 13 amino acids. CDR3 region: CASSIPTGEGAFF. Here the CDR3 DNA reads TGTGCCAGCAGCATTCCGACAGGGGAGGGAGCTTTCTTT.

This clone has a single count. J is TRBJ1-4 and V is TRBV5-1, with 10 bases aligning to TRBD1. Trimming at V came to 4 bases and at J to 8 bases, leaving 5 bases not matched to a gene. The CDR3 loop spans 14 amino acids. Germline V gene sequence: CDR1 SGHRS, CDR2 YFSETQ. CDR3 nucleotide sequence: TGCGCCAGCAGCCAGACAGGGGGCTCCGAAAAACTGTTTTTT. Translated, it gives CASSQTGGSEKLFF.

This clone was detected only a few times. The rearrangement uses TRBV7-3 and TRBJ2-7, with 7 positions matching TRBD1. V shed 0 bases, J shed 1 base, and the junction held 3 bases outside the gene matches. Germline CDR1 is SGHTA and CDR2 is FQGTGA. The CDR3 contains 15 residues. This CDR3 is CASSLTTGSSYEQYF. DNA of the CDR3: TGTGCCAGCAGCTTAACGACAGGGTCATCCTACGAGCAGTACTTC.

The rearrangement joins TRBV6-1 to TRBJ2-2, with a tentative D call TRBD2 (5 bases). CDR1 MNHNS and CDR2 SASEGT come from the germline V gene. CDR3 length equals 13 residues. Trimming pared 1 base from V and 8 bases from J, leaving 8 bases between. The CDR3 DNA reads as TGTGCCAGCAGTGAAGGACGGGGTGGGGAGCTGTTTTTT. Encoded protein: CASSEGRGGELFF.

V is TRBV6-6 and J is TRBJ1-2, with D perhaps matching TRBD1 (6 bases). Germline V CDR1 and CDR2: MNHNY, SVGAGI (reference sequence). The germline V and J ends were trimmed by 1 base and 6 bases, with 9 bases remaining between them. The CDR3 is 13 residues long. The CDR3 DNA reads TGTGCCAGCAGTTACTGGGACACGGATGGCTACACCTTC. Residues: CASSYWDTDGYTF.

This clone has a single count. This chain connects TRBV5-1 to TRBJ1-3; the D gene is possibly TRBD1 (5 bases). CDR1 is SGHRS, CDR2 YFSETQ, per germline. V was trimmed by 0 bases and J by 2 bases, leaving 15 bases between them. This CDR3 comprises 17 residues. CDR3 sequence reads: CASSLVGQGGAGNTIYF. CDR3 coding DNA: TGCGCCAGCAGCTTGGTTGGCCAGGGAGGAGCTGGAAACACCATATATTTT.